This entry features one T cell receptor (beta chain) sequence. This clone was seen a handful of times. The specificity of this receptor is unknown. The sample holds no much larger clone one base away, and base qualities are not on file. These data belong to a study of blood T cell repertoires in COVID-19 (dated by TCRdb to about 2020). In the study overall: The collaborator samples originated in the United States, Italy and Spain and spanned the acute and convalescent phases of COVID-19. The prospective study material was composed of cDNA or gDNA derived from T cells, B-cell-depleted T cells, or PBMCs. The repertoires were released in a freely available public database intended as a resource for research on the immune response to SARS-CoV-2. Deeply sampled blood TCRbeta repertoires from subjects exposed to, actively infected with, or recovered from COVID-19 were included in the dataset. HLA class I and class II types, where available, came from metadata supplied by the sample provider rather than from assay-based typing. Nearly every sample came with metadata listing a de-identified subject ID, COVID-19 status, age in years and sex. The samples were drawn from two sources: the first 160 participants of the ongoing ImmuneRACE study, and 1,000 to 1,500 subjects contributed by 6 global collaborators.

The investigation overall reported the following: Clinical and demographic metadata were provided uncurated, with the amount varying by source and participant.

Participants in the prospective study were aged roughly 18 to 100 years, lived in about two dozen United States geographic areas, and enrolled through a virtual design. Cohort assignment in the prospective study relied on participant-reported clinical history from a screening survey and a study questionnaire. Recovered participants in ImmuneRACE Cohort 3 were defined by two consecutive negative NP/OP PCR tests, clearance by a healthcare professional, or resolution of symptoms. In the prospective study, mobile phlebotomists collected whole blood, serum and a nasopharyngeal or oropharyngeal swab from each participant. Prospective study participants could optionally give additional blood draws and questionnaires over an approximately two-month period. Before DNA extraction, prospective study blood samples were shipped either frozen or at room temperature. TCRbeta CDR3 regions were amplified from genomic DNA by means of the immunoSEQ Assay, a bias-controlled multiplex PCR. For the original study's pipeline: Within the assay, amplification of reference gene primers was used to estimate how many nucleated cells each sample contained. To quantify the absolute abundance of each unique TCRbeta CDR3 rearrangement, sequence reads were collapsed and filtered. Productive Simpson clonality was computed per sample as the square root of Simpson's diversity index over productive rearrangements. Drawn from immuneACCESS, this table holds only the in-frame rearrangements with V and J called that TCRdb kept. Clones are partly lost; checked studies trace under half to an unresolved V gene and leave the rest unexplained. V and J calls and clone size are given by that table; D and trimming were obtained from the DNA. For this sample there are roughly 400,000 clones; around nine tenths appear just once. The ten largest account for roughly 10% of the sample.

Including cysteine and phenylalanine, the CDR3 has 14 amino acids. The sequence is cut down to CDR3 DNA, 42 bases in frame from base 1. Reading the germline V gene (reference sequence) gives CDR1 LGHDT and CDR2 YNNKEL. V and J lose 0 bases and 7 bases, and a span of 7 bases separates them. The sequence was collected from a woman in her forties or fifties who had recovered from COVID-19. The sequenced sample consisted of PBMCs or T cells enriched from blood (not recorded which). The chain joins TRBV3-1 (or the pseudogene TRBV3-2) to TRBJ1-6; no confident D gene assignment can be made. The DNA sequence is TGTGCCAGCAGCCAAGAATACGGGAATTCACCCCTCCACTTT. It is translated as CASSQEYGNSPLHF.